This T cell receptor (beta chain) was identified during a study of spatial heterogeneity in lung cancer. The wider study: The library had UMIs, and each TCR and UMI pair averaged more than ten raw reads.

This CDR3 region has 17 residues. CDR1 is SGHRS, CDR2 YFSETQ, per germline. V shed 0 bases and J 1 base; nucleotides not matched to a gene: 9. Specified time point: sample taken at primary tumor resection. Extraction of whole RNA from tumor, nontumor lung or frozen PBMC preceded unsorted sequencing. The study, taken as a whole, reports: Ubiquitous expanded tumor TCRs were seen in blood more at resection than at follow-up.

There are many counts of this clonotype. What it recognizes is unknown. Each CDR3 protein gets one entry after TCRdb re-called the 5' RACE reads with MiXCR. The sample lists tens of thousands of distinct CDR3 sequences, approximately 5.2% occurring once. The material sequenced was PBMCs, taken at surgery. This chain uses TRBV5-1 with TRBJ1-2, with TRBD1 matching 7 bases. This clonotype was sampled from a female donor with early-stage non-small cell lung cancer. Here the CDR3 reads CASSLASSGQINYGYTF. As DNA, the CDR3 is TGCGCCAGCAGCTTGGCCTCCTCGGGACAGATTAACTATGGCTACACCTTC.